Each of the 11 T cell receptor beta chains below was sequenced from the same sample in a study of CD8 T cells in Susac syndrome. RNA totalling about 0.5 to 1 ug underwent reverse transcription with random hexamers. TCRdb reprocessed the immunoSEQ multiplex PCR reads via MiXCR and lists one record per CDR3 protein. The sample includes about 300,000 distinct CDR3 sequences, over 75% seen only once; the top ten take around 0.18%. Sequencing was performed on CD8+ T cells from PBMCs. These receptors were collected from a human donor with multiple sclerosis.

The chain has TRBV20-1 and TRBJ2-2, with D possibly TRBD1 on 5 matching bases. CDR3 length: 13 residues. The germline V gene encodes CDR1 DFQATT and CDR2 SNEGSKA (reference sequence). The germline V and J ends were trimmed by 3 bases and 8 bases, with 13 bases remaining between them. The CDR3 is CSARGQGTGELFF. The CDR3 DNA sequence: TGCAGTGCTAGGGGGCAGGGAACGGGGGAGCTGTTTTTT.

V gene TRBV2 combines with J gene TRBJ1-2; D unresolved. CDR1 is SNHLY and CDR2 is FYNNEI in the germline V gene. V was shortened by 3 bases and J by 1 base, with 21 bases between the two germline ends. The CDR3 runs 18 residues. Here the CDR3 reads CASSDPTLEGSRNYGYTF. CDR3 sequence (DNA): TGTGCCAGCAGTGACCCAACCCTCGAAGGCAGTCGTAACTATGGCTACACCTTC.

The chain uses TRBV27 and TRBJ1-1; 7 bases align to TRBD1. The CDR3 runs 19 residues. V was clipped by 5 bases and J by 0 bases; unmatched bases: 18. Looked up from germline, CDR1 is MNHEY and CDR2 is SMNVEV (reference sequence). Here the CDR3 reads CASSEEGAVQLTMNTEAFF. CDR3 coding DNA: TGTGCCAGCAGTGAGGAGGGGGCGGTACAGCTGACCATGAACACTGAAGCTTTCTTT.

This clonotype was counted between two and nine times. V and J are TRBV6-1 and TRBJ1-4; D remains unclear. Trimming pared 8 bases from V and 0 bases from J, leaving 22 bases between. The CDR3 sequence is 18 residues long. CDR1 is MNHNS, CDR2 SASEGT, per germline. CDR3 amino acids: CASGGVKGRDATNEKLFF. The DNA of the CDR3 is TGTGCCAGCGGTGGGGTAAAAGGGCGAGATGCAACTAATGAAAAACTGTTTTTT.

The J gene is TRBJ1-2, the V gene TRBV20-1; 11 bases are a match to TRBD1. Germline-derived CDR1 and CDR2 are DFQATT and SNEGSKA (reference sequence). The trim removed 6 bases at V and 4 bases at J, leaving 10 bases unmatched. The CDR3 runs to 15 residues. For the CDR3, the DNA is TGCAGTGCCCACTTGGGACAGGGGGACCTCTATGGCTACACCTTC. Its protein product is CSAHLGQGDLYGYTF.

J is TRBJ2-2 and V is TRBV27; unclear D gene. The CDR3 totals 14 residues. Germline V gene sequence: CDR1 MNHEY, CDR2 SMNVEV (reference sequence). The germline V and J ends were trimmed by 0 bases and 8 bases, with 10 bases remaining between them. The CDR3: CASSLSGVVGELFF. CDR3 bases: TGTGCCAGCAGTTTATCAGGAGTAGTGGGGGAGCTGTTTTTT.

The V and J genes are TRBV15 and TRBJ2-2, with D unclear. The CDR3 loop spans 17 amino acids. V lost 0 bases, J lost 2 bases, and 13 bases lay in between. The germline CDR1 and CDR2 sequences are LNHNV and YYDKDF (reference sequence). The CDR3 is CATSRDRRARNTGELFF. The CDR3 nucleotides read TGTGCCACCAGCAGAGACCGCCGGGCCAGAAACACCGGGGAGCTGTTTTTT. Based on the CDR3 plus reference TRBV15 and TRBJ2-2, the full variable domain is DAMVIQNPRYQVTQFGKPVTLSCSQTLNHNVMYWYQQKSSQAPKLLFHYYDKDFNNEADTPDNFQSRRPNTSFCFLDIRSPGLGDTAMYLCATSRDRRARNTGELFFGEGSRLTVL.

J is TRBJ2-3 and V is TRBV27; D possibly corresponds to TRBD2 (6 bases). Germline V CDR1 and CDR2: MNHEY, SMNVEV (reference sequence). Trimming stripped 2 bases from V and 1 base from J, with 13 bases between. This CDR3 has 16 residues. The CDR3 reads CASSLRPAGGTDTQYF. The CDR3 nucleotides are TGTGCCAGCAGTTTACGTCCAGCGGGCGGCACAGATACGCAGTATTTT.

The CDR3, as DNA: TGTGCCAGCAGCTCCAGGACGTTCCCCACCGGGGAGCTGTTTTTT. It yields the protein CASSSRTFPTGELFF. The rearrangement links TRBV7-9 to TRBJ2-2; D not resolved. Germline CDR1 and CDR2: SEHNR and FQNEAQ (reference sequence). CDR3 length: 15 residues. Deletions cut 4 bases from V and 4 bases from J, with 13 bases between.

This clonotype has only one observation. This rearrangement joins TRBV3-1 to TRBJ2-7; 10 bases are shared with TRBD1. The CDR3 spans 15 residues. Germline trimming cut 4 bases from V and 5 bases from J; bases unmatched to any gene: 8. Germline V lookup: CDR1 LGHDT, CDR2 YNNKEL (reference sequence). The CDR3 DNA reads as TGTGCCAGCAGCCTACCGGGACAGGGGTCCCACGAGCAGTACTTC. Protein: CASSLPGQGSHEQYF.

The J gene is TRBJ1-4, the V gene TRBV25-1; 8 positions match TRBD1. CDR1 and CDR2 (germline): MGHDK, SYGVNS. The junction had 10 bases not matched to a gene; V was cut back by 2 bases and J by 8 bases. There are 16 residues in the CDR3. The CDR3 nucleotides read TGTGCCAGCAGTGAAGGGGGCCGGACAGGGATCGAAAAACTGTTTTTT. Its translation is CASSEGGRTGIEKLFF.